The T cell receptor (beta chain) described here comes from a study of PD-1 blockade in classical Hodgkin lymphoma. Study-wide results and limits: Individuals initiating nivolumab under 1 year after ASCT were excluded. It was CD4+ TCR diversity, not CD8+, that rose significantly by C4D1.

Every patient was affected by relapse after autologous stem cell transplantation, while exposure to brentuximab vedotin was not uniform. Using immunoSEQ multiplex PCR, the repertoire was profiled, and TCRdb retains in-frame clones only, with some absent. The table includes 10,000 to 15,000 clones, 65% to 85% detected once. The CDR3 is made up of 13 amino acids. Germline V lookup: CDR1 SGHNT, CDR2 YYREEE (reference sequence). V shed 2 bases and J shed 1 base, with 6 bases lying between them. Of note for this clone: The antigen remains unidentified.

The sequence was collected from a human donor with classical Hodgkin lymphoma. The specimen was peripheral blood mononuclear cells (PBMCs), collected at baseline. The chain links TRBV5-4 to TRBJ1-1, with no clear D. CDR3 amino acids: CASSFRRNTEAFF. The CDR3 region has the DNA TGTGCCAGCAGCTTTCGACGGAACACTGAAGCTTTCTTT.